These T cell receptor beta chains were read from a single sample in a study of T cell repertoires in cytomegalovirus infection. These receptors' antigens are unknown. In TCRdb, the reads were re-called with MiXCR into one record per CDR3 protein. Counted here are 650,000 to 900,000 distinct CDR3 sequences, approximately 32% occurring once; the ten biggest clones make up 13%. Sample: cultured CD8+ T cells from PBMCs, taken from culture after CMV antigen stimulation. Receptor source: a human donor in good health (CMV status not recorded). Some clones in this sample may be carry-over from other donors' samples. Both conserved end residues are part of each CDR3. D genes are given only for firm matches. The size entry is marked missing in some rows and otherwise reads once, few, many or a size class.

clone size,J gene,V gene,D gene,CDR3 protein,CDR3 DNA
NA,TRBJ1-2,TRBV12-3/TRBV12-4,NA,CASSEGGPLGYTF,TGTGCCAGCAGTGAGGGGGGGCCCCTGGGCTACACCTTC
few,TRBJ1-1,TRBV4-3,NA,CASSQMPGGNTEAFF,TGCGCCAGCAGCCAAATGCCGGGGGGAAACACTGAAGCTTTCTTT
NA,TRBJ1-2,TRBV4-1,NA,CASSHPPDSREYDYGYTF,TGCGCCAGCAGCCACCCTCCAGACAGCCGAGAGTACGACTATGGCTACACCTTC
few,TRBJ1-5,TRBV2,NA,CASSANSNQPQHF,TGTGCCAGCAGTGCGAATAGCAATCAGCCCCAGCATTTT
medium-sized,TRBJ1-2,TRBV5-5,NA,CASSLMTAWGYTF,TGTGCCAGCAGCTTGATGACGGCCTGGGGCTACACCTTC
many,TRBJ1-2,TRBV12-3/TRBV12-4,NA,CASSPRGGGYTF,TGTGCCAGCAGTCCAAGAGGCGGAGGCTACACCTTC
few,TRBJ2-7,TRBV6-6,NA,CASRYSRDPTYEQYF,TGTGCCAGCAGGTACTCCCGGGACCCGACCTACGAGCAGTACTTC
NA,TRBJ1-1,TRBV19,NA,CASSIGTNTEAFF,TGTGCCAGTAGTATAGGAACGAACACTGAAGCTTTCTTT
few,TRBJ2-3,TRBV7-9,NA,CATGGPLGTDTQYF,TGTGCCACCGGAGGTCCGCTAGGCACAGATACGCAGTATTTT
many,TRBJ1-5,TRBV7-9,TRBD1,CASSSTGVNQPQHF,TGTGCCAGCAGCTCCACAGGGGTCAATCAGCCCCAGCATTTT
few,TRBJ2-3,TRBV19,TRBD2,CASTGLASTDTQYF,TGTGCCAGTACCGGACTAGCGAGCACAGATACGCAGTATTTT
many,TRBJ2-5,TRBV7-6,TRBD2,CASSPLAGDMTQYF,TGTGCCAGCAGCCCCCTTGCGGGGGATATGACCCAGTACTTC
NA,TRBJ1-5,TRBV27,NA,CASSLTQGNNQPQHF,TGTGCCAGCAGTTTGACCCAAGGGAACAATCAGCCCCAGCATTTT
many,TRBJ2-5,TRBV7-6,TRBD2,CASRRLARVQETQYF,TGTGCCAGCAGGAGACTAGCGCGGGTACAAGAGACCCAGTACTTC
NA,TRBJ1-2,TRBV27,NA,CASSSHPMYSGAGGYTF,TGTGCCAGCAGTTCCCACCCCATGTACTCTGGCGCTGGGGGCTACACCTTC
few,TRBJ1-5,TRBV27,NA,CASKITGSNQPQHF,TGTGCCAGCAAAATTACAGGGAGCAATCAGCCCCAGCATTTT
few,TRBJ2-5,TRBV25-1,NA,CASSPVPGTQYF,TGTGCCAGCAGCCCCGTCCCCGGGACCCAGTACTTC
NA,TRBJ2-5,TRBV2,TRBD1,CASSDPRGRETQYF,TGTGCCAGCAGTGATCCCAGGGGGCGGGAGACCCAGTACTTC
NA,TRBJ1-1,TRBV27,NA,CASSLTPFGTEAFF,TGTGCCAGCAGTCTTACCCCGTTCGGCACTGAAGCTTTCTTT
few,TRBJ2-3,TRBV28,NA,CASSLMTDTQYF,TGTGCCAGCAGTTTAATGACAGATACGCAGTATTTT
NA,TRBJ2-7,TRBV19,NA,CASSEFLGGSYEQYF,TGTGCCAGTAGTGAGTTTTTGGGCGGGTCCTACGAGCAGTACTTC
NA,TRBJ1-5,TRBV4-1,TRBD1,CASSQIGGGGNQPQHF,TGCGCCAGCAGCCAAATTGGAGGGGGCGGTAATCAGCCCCAGCATTTT
NA,TRBJ2-7,TRBV3-1,NA,CASSQDRDSSYEQYF,TGTGCCAGCAGCCAAGATCGCGACAGTAGCTACGAGCAGTACTTC
NA,TRBJ1-5,TRBV6-1,NA,CASSEARQGVRPQHF,TGTGCCAGCAGTGAAGCGCGACAAGGCGTCCGGCCCCAGCATTTT
NA,TRBJ1-2,TRBV4-1,NA,CASSQVAQNSGYGYTF,TGCGCCAGCAGCCAAGTCGCTCAAAATTCAGGCTATGGCTACACCTTC
NA,TRBJ2-2,TRBV19,NA,CASSIRDTGELFF,TGTGCCAGTAGTATTAGGGACACCGGGGAGCTGTTTTTT
NA,TRBJ1-1,TRBV29-1,NA,CSVEGPILVEAFF,TGCAGCGTTGAAGGGCCTATTTTGGTTGAAGCTTTCTTT
many,TRBJ1-1,TRBV7-8,NA,CASSLGTLNTEAFF,TGTGCCAGCAGCTTAGGGACACTGAACACTGAAGCTTTCTTT
few,TRBJ1-6,TRBV6-2/TRBV6-3,TRBD1,CASGTGLTSPLHF,TGTGCCAGCGGGACAGGTTTGACTTCACCCCTCCACTTT
few,TRBJ2-3,TRBV28,NA,CASSFKGSRTDTQYF,TGTGCCAGCAGTTTTAAAGGATCTCGCACAGATACGCAGTATTTT
many,TRBJ2-2,TRBV27,TRBD1,CASSLRDRATGELFF,TGTGCCAGCAGTTTAAGGGACAGGGCTACCGGGGAGCTGTTTTTT
NA,TRBJ1-4,TRBV5-6,TRBD1,CASSWGQGAKEKLFF,TGTGCCAGCAGCTGGGGACAGGGGGCTAAGGAAAAACTGTTTTTT
few,TRBJ1-1,TRBV12-5,NA,CASGFEGYTEAFF,TGTGCTAGTGGTTTTGAAGGATACACTGAAGCTTTCTTT
few,TRBJ1-4,TRBV12-3/TRBV12-4,NA,CASSYGGLEKLFF,TGTGCCAGCAGTTATGGGGGCTTGGAAAAACTGTTTTTT
NA,TRBJ1-1,TRBV7-9,NA,CASSPENTEAFF,TGTGCCAGCAGTCCCGAGAACACTGAAGCTTTCTTT
NA,TRBJ1-5,TRBV28,NA,CASNPRTSSNQPQHF,TGTGCCAGCAACCCCCGGACCTCTAGCAATCAGCCCCAGCATTTT
many,TRBJ2-1,TRBV7-6,NA,CASSTGNEQFF,TGTGCCAGCAGTACGGGCAATGAGCAGTTCTTC
NA,TRBJ2-2,TRBV6-2/TRBV6-3,NA,CASSYGRGLRELFF,TGTGCCAGCAGTTACGGCAGGGGTTTGAGGGAGCTGTTTTTT
NA,TRBJ1-2,TRBV2,NA,CASKSGTRYGYTF,TGTGCCAGCAAGTCCGGGACAAGATATGGCTACACCTTC
NA,TRBJ2-1,TRBV7-9,NA,CASSLAFWESSYNEQFF,TGTGCCAGCAGCTTAGCGTTTTGGGAGAGCTCCTACAATGAGCAGTTCTTC
few,TRBJ2-2,TRBV5-8,NA,CASAPGTGELFF,TGTGCCAGCGCCCCAGGGACCGGGGAGCTGTTTTTT
NA,TRBJ2-1,TRBV7-8,NA,CASTSGTYNEQFF,TGTGCCAGCACCTCGGGGACCTACAATGAGCAGTTCTTC
NA,TRBJ2-5,TRBV5-1,NA,CASSSDGGGLLQETQYF,TGCGCCAGCAGCTCGGATGGCGGGGGCCTTTTACAAGAGACCCAGTACTTC
NA,TRBJ2-2,TRBV24-1,NA,CATSDPTGNTGELFF,TGTGCCACCAGTGATCCGACAGGGAACACCGGGGAGCTGTTTTTT
NA,TRBJ1-1,TRBV11-2,NA,CASSFEGSTVLMNTEAFF,TGTGCCAGCAGCTTTGAGGGCTCTACTGTCCTGATGAACACTGAAGCTTTCTTT
few,TRBJ2-1,TRBV7-9,NA,CASSLEGDVGEKFF,TGTGCCAGCAGCTTAGAGGGCGACGTGGGGGAAAAGTTCTTC
NA,TRBJ1-4,TRBV27,TRBD1,CASSGTPGTVNEKLFF,TGTGCCAGCAGCGGGACCCCCGGGACAGTTAATGAAAAACTGTTTTTT
NA,TRBJ1-2,TRBV2,NA,CASKASREARATFYGYTF,TGTGCCAGCAAGGCTAGTCGGGAAGCGAGGGCAACTTTCTATGGCTACACCTTC